This T cell receptor beta chain was documented in a study of T cell responses to AZD1222 COVID-19 vaccine (dated by TCRdb to the early 2020s). At the level of the whole study: TCR sequencing was performed for 230 to 250 trial participants, of whom around 200 were given two doses of AZD1222 and some 25 were given two doses of MenACWY control vaccine. Enrollment into the trials was organized by age into subgroups of 18-55, 56-69 and 70-plus years, and those subgroups contained approximately 150, 30 and 60 TCR-sequenced participants, respectively.

The CDR3 regions of human TCRbeta chains were analyzed by immunosequencing. The published analysis was carried out like this. TCRs in the repertoires were compared against a reference library of SARS-CoV-2-specific TCRs that had been generated with the MIRA antigen-specificity platform. Breadth meant the fraction of unique TCRs that were SARS-CoV-2-associated, whereas depth meant the fraction of total T cells that were SARS-CoV-2-associated. Using the MIRA data, every spike-specific TCR was mapped to the spike region that the TCR reacted to and assigned to either a CD4 or a CD8 class. Log10-transformed breadth and depth values were compared by one-way ANOVA with Sidak's multiple comparisons tests. TCRdb mirrors the immuneACCESS table, restricted to in-frame sequences. Some clones are absent from its copies; in checked studies, under half trace to an unresolved V gene, and the reason for the others is unknown. The D gene and trimming were derived from the DNA, and the V and J assignments and clone size from that table. For this sample the table gives under 150,000 clones, of which almost 95% were detected only once. Jointly, the top ten make up approximately 9% of the sample.

On this clone itself: Its antigen specificity is not known. No much larger clone exists at a distance of one base, and base qualities are not known.

Including the terminal cysteine and phenylalanine, the CDR3 comprises 16 residues. CDR3 DNA is the only sequence kept; it has 48 bases, read in frame from the first base. Compared with germline, V lacks 4 bases and J lacks 5 bases; bases without a gene match: 11. CDR1 and CDR2 were assigned from the germline V gene as SGDLS and YYNGEE. General conclusions and limits of the study: Conclusions about previously exposed vaccinees were limited because only five to seven AZD1222 recipients were SARS-CoV-2 seropositive at baseline. Because no day 14 peak-response samples were available, the repertoires could be characterized only after the peak T cell response. Participants were mostly white British, with more females than males. The authors suggested clonal diversity may have been underestimated. Nearly half of unique spike-specific TCRs reportedly recognized epitopes outside regions mutated in the B.1.351 and B.1.1.7 variants. Vaccine-associated CD4 TCRs spanned the whole spike protein, with dominant responses in regions 160-218 and 743-854. In the small 56-69-year group, the increase in depth fell short of significance, most likely because of low power. Spike-specific TCR breadth and depth rose significantly after two AZD1222 doses compared with day 0 and with MenACWY recipients.

The time point label on this specimen signifies: about 28 days (+/-7) after the second vaccine dose. Because spike-specific TCR depth and breadth did not differ between the two schedules, AZD1222 recipients who got a second dose at roughly 4 weeks were pooled with those who got a second dose at roughly 12 weeks. Vaccinee samples were obtained from the UK trials COV001 and COV002, which included a single-blind randomized controlled phase 2/3 trial of AZD1222 (ChAdOx1 nCoV-19) in healthy adults. For TCRbeta chain sequencing, PBMC samples from trial participants were taken at day 0 and at day 28 after the second dose.

This chain is built from TRBV9 and TRBJ2-5; TRBD2 fits 10 bases in the junction. Sequenced material: peripheral blood, taken 28 days after the second AZD1222 dose. This TCR came from an adult who received the AZD1222 COVID-19 vaccine. At the DNA level, the sequence is TGTGCCAGCAGCCCAAGTGCGGGACTAGCGTGGGAGACCCAGTACTTC. It translates as CASSPSAGLAWETQYF.